The 22 T cell receptor beta chains below were found in one sample sequenced in a study of T cells in localized non-small cell lung cancer. Here immunoSEQ multiplex PCR was the method, and the copy in TCRdb shows in-frame clones only, minus some. The repertoire holds about 24,000 clones, more than 90% seen once, with around 15% in the top ten. Sequencing used peripheral blood, obtained before any cancer treatment. The source is a man aged 40-75 years with stage III squamous cell lung carcinoma.

The chain uses TRBV18 and TRBJ2-3; D not certain. The CDR3 is made up of 15 amino acids. Germline loops: CDR1 KGHSH, CDR2 LQKENI. V lost 2 bases, J lost 0 bases, and 9 bases lay in between. The CDR3, as DNA: TGTGCCAGCTCACCAACGGAGCTTAGCACAGATACGCAGTATTTT. Translation gives CASSPTELSTDTQYF.

The chain carries TRBV7-9 and TRBJ1-1; maybe TRBD1 (5 bases). The CDR3 sequence is 13 residues long. Germline V CDR1 and CDR2: SEHNR, FQNEAQ (reference sequence). The V and J ends lost 3 bases and 3 bases respectively, with 8 bases between them. The CDR3 nucleotides read TGTGCCAGCAGCTTCGGGGGTGACACTGAAGCTTTCTTT. Its protein is CASSFGGDTEAFF.

In nucleotides, the CDR3 is TGTGCCAGCAGGGGGACAGGCTTTACTGAAGCTTTCTTT. Amino acid sequence: CASRGTGFTEAFF. This chain joins TRBV2 and TRBJ1-1; 8 positions match TRBD1. Germline assignment: CDR1 SNHLY and CDR2 FYNNEI. The CDR3 runs 13 residues. The V gene end was trimmed by 6 bases and the J gene end by 5 bases; junction bases not matched to a gene: 5.

DNA of the CDR3: TGTGCCAGCAGCTTAGCAGGGTCCAATCAGCCCCAGCATTTT. Protein product: CASSLAGSNQPQHF. This chain uses TRBV7-8 with TRBJ1-5; D call uncertain. The germline V and J ends were trimmed by 0 bases and 3 bases, with 6 bases remaining between them. The CDR3 loop spans 14 amino acids. Germline assignment: CDR1 SGHVS and CDR2 FQNEAQ.

The chain links TRBV6-1 to TRBJ2-5, with D perhaps TRBD1 (6 bases). V was trimmed by 7 bases and J by 2 bases, leaving 11 bases between them. This CDR3 has 13 amino acids. Germline values: CDR1 MNHNS, CDR2 SASEGT. CDR3 DNA: TGTGCCAGCACCTGGGACATGCAAGAGACCCAGTACTTC. It translates to CASTWDMQETQYF.

Here the CDR3 reads CASSQRDRLLSYEQYF. CDR3 in DNA: TGCGCCAGCAGTCAACGCGACAGGTTACTCTCCTACGAGCAGTACTTC. The J gene is TRBJ2-7, the V gene TRBV23-1; tentative D call: TRBD1 (6 bases). TRBV23-1 is recorded as an ORF, its role being uncertain. This CDR3 has 16 amino acids. V gave up 2 bases and J gave up 0 bases, with 14 bases separating them.

V and J are TRBV5-1 and TRBJ2-7; 9 bases map to TRBD1. J was trimmed by 2 bases and V by 4 bases; bases with no gene match: 4. Germline-derived CDR1 and CDR2 are SGHRS and YFSETQ. The CDR3 is made up of 14 amino acids. The CDR3, as DNA: TGCGCCAGCAGCGGGACAGGGAGGACCTACGAGCAGTACTTC. Translating gives CASSGTGRTYEQYF. Variable domain in full (rest from reference TRBV5-1 and TRBJ2-7): KAGVTQTPRYLIKTRGQQVTLSCSPISGHRSVSWYQQTPGQGLQFLFEYFSETQRNKGNFPGRFSGRQFSNSRSEMNVSTLELGDSALYLCASSGTGRTYEQYFGPGTRLTVT.

V is TRBV7-2 and J is TRBJ2-1; D tentatively reads TRBD1 or TRBD2 (5 bases each). V lost 6 bases to trimming and J lost 7 bases, with 19 bases between them. Germline CDR1 reads SGHTA; CDR2 reads FQGNSA. There are 15 residues in the CDR3. CDR3 amino acids: CASRGGRGAWNEQFF. CDR3 nucleotides: TGTGCCAGCAGAGGAGGACGGGGCGCGTGGAATGAGCAGTTCTTC.

The chain uses TRBV7-3 and TRBJ2-5; TRBD2 is a possible D gene (6 bases). The ends were cut back, 5 bases at V and 4 bases at J, with 17 bases in the middle. The V gene's germline CDR1 is SGHTA and CDR2 FQGTGA. There are 15 residues in the CDR3. The CDR3 sequence: CASSIYGGGAETQYF. The CDR3 bases are TGTGCCAGCAGCATCTACGGGGGAGGTGCAGAGACCCAGTACTTC.

This chain connects TRBV7-9 to TRBJ1-1; D is ambiguous. Germline CDR1 SEHNR, CDR2 FQNEAQ (reference sequence). Trimming pared 1 base from V and 2 bases from J, leaving 11 bases between. CDR3 size: 15 residues. The CDR3 sequence is CASSLVVGPNTEAFF. For the CDR3, the DNA is TGTGCCAGCAGCTTAGTGGTTGGCCCCAACACTGAAGCTTTCTTT.

The CDR3 is CATDDRNEQFF. For the CDR3, the DNA is TGTGCCACCGACGACAGGAATGAGCAGTTCTTC. This rearrangement joins TRBV10-3 to TRBJ2-1, with D perhaps TRBD1 (6 bases). This CDR3 contains 11 residues. Germline CDR1 reads ENHRY; CDR2 reads SYGVKD. Trimming took off 10 bases at V and 7 bases at J, with 11 bases between the two ends.

This clone was seen more than once but under ten times. The chain is built from TRBV4-2 and TRBJ2-1; a possible D gene is TRBD1 (5 bases). The CDR3 length is 16 residues. The V end was cut by 0 bases, the J end by 3 bases, with 12 bases between. CDR1 LGHNA and CDR2 YNFKEQ come from the germline V gene. The CDR3 nucleotides are TGTGCCAGCAGCCAAGATCTTAAGGGGTTCTACAATGAGCAGTTCTTC. The encoded protein is CASSQDLKGFYNEQFF.

This clone was seen just once. This chain's CDR3 is CASSFRSGFDGYTF. CDR3 sequence (DNA): TGTGCCAGCAGTTTTCGTTCAGGGTTTGATGGCTACACCTTC. V is TRBV27 and J is TRBJ1-2; tentative D call: TRBD1 (5 bases). The V end was cut by 3 bases, the J end by 6 bases, with 14 bases between. This CDR3 has 14 amino acids. Germline CDR1 reads MNHEY; CDR2 reads SMNVEV (reference sequence).

The chain is built from TRBV5-1 and TRBJ1-5; D gene ambiguous. The V end was cut by 3 bases, the J end by 3 bases, with 13 bases between. Germline CDR1 SGHRS, CDR2 YFSETQ. The CDR3 sequence is 15 residues long. CDR3 amino acids: CASSSGHGDNQPQHF. The CDR3, as DNA: TGCGCCAGCAGCTCCGGGCATGGAGACAATCAGCCCCAGCATTTT. The complete variable domain, with remaining parts taken from reference TRBV5-1 and TRBJ1-5, reads KAGVTQTPRYLIKTRGQQVTLSCSPISGHRSVSWYQQTPGQGLQFLFEYFSETQRNKGNFPGRFSGRQFSNSRSEMNVSTLELGDSALYLCASSSGHGDNQPQHFGDGTRLSIL.

The J gene is TRBJ2-1, the V gene TRBV9; 10 nucleotides agree with TRBD2. Germline V gives CDR1 SGDLS, CDR2 YYNGEE. The CDR3 is 16 amino acids. V gave up 3 bases and J gave up 3 bases; unmatched junction bases: 6. For the CDR3, the DNA is TGTGCCAGCAGCGCCCAGCGGGAGGGCCTCTACAATGAGCAGTTCTTC. Translating gives CASSAQREGLYNEQFF.

The genes are TRBV7-2 and TRBJ1-2, with a weak D call TRBD1 (6 bases). The germline gives CDR1 SGHTA, CDR2 FQGNSA. This CDR3 is 16 amino acids long. V dropped 5 bases and J dropped 2 bases, with 18 bases sitting between them. The CDR3: CASSDKPGQKNYGYTF. The CDR3 DNA reads as TGTGCCAGCAGCGACAAACCGGGACAAAAAAACTATGGCTACACCTTC.

This sequence joins TRBV25-1 and TRBJ1-2, with D tentatively TRBD1 (5 bases). This CDR3 comprises 14 residues. The germline V gene encodes CDR1 MGHDK and CDR2 SYGVNS. With 3 bases removed from V and 7 bases from J, the gap between germline ends came to 15 bases. The CDR3: CASSEGGEWVGYTF. CDR3 nucleotide sequence: TGTGCCAGCAGTGAGGGGGGGGAGTGGGTTGGCTACACCTTC.

The rearrangement uses TRBV12-5 and TRBJ2-1; D is possibly TRBD2 (6 bases). The CDR3 runs to 13 residues. V was trimmed by 5 bases and J by 5 bases, leaving 10 bases between them. The germline V gene has CDR1 LGHNT and CDR2 FRNRAP. CDR3 coding DNA: TGTGCTAGTGGTATCGGGGGAAACAATGAGCAGTTCTTC. Encoded protein: CASGIGGNNEQFF.

V usage is TRBV2 and J usage is TRBJ1-5; D gene ambiguous. V was pared by 6 bases and J by 2 bases, with 8 bases between. Germline V gene sequence: CDR1 SNHLY, CDR2 FYNNEI. The CDR3 totals 13 residues. The CDR3 here is CASRRLGNQPQHF. The CDR3 DNA reads TGTGCCAGCAGGAGACTCGGCAATCAGCCCCAGCATTTT.

The rearrangement uses TRBV7-2 and TRBJ1-1; D gene uncertain. Deletions cut 4 bases from V and 2 bases from J, with 11 bases between. The CDR3 runs to 14 residues. Per germline, CDR1 SGHTA and CDR2 FQGNSA. DNA of the CDR3: TGTGCCAGCAGCTCCTATGACCGAAACACTGAAGCTTTCTTT. Its translation is CASSSYDRNTEAFF. The full variable domain, completed using reference TRBV7-2 and TRBJ1-1, is GAGVSQSPSNKVTEKGKDVELRCDPISGHTALYWYRQSLGQGLEFLIYFQGNSAPDKSGLPSDRFSAERTGGSVSTLTIQRTQQEDSAVYLCASSSYDRNTEAFFGQGTRLTVV.

The chain carries TRBV28 and TRBJ2-1, with TRBD1 matching 9 bases. The CDR3 totals 14 residues. From germline, CDR1 is MDHEN and CDR2 SYDVKM. The ends lost 5 bases at V and 8 bases at J; junction bases unmatched: 7. The CDR3 nucleotides read TGTGCCAGCAGTCCCGGGGACAGGGTCTATGAGCAGTTCTTC. Its translation is CASSPGDRVYEQFF.

The chain joins TRBV7-6 to TRBJ1-4, with D unresolved. CDR1 is SGHVS, CDR2 FNYEAQ, per germline. V dropped 5 bases and J dropped 3 bases, with 16 bases sitting between them. This CDR3 is 16 amino acids long. CDR3 sequence: CASSLGPRRPNEKLFF. The DNA for the CDR3 is TGTGCCAGCAGCCTCGGGCCCCGCCGGCCTAATGAAAAACTGTTTTTT.